This T cell receptor beta chain came from a study of blood T cell repertoires in COVID-19. This CDR3 is 15 amino acids long. With 6 bases clipped from V and 7 bases from J, the junction kept 6 bases outside the gene matches. CDR1 is MNHEY and CDR2 is SMNVEV in the germline V gene (reference sequence). Repertoires were generated with immunoSEQ multiplex PCR, while TCRdb's copy carries only in-frame clones and drops some. The sample carries roughly 150,000 clones, more than 85% recorded once. This receptor was taken from a human donor in a cohort sampled during active COVID-19. Specimen: peripheral blood. The chain has TRBV27 and TRBJ2-1; 13 bases match TRBD2. Here the CDR3 reads CASSRTSGSRNEQFF. The CDR3 region has the DNA TGTGCCAGCAGCCGGACTAGCGGGAGTAGGAATGAGCAGTTCTTC.